The rows below give T cell receptor beta chains drawn from one sample of a study of T-cell memory formation after mild COVID-19. TCRdb re-derived calls from the 5' RACE reads in MiXCR, one entry per CDR3 protein. Among about 210,000 distinct CDR3 sequences listed, 27% were seen once. The specimen sequenced was PBMCs or a T cell subset sorted from them (not recorded which). The source is an adult woman who had mild COVID-19 (a few samples of this study predate the infection). Cell type and time point are not known. The CDR3 runs from the conserved cysteine through the conserved F or W. D genes are given only for firm matches. Size values are once, few and many counts, or a class for expanded clones, and some rows have none.

>TRBJ2-1|TRBV20-1|NA|many
TGCAGTGCTACCCGGATGGGACTCTCTAGCCACAATGAGCAGTTCTTC
CSATRMGLSSHNEQFF
>TRBJ2-5|TRBV12-3/TRBV12-4|NA|NA
TGTGCCAGCAGTTTTCCCCGGGGCAATCAGAATCAAGAGACCCAGTACTTC
CASSFPRGNQNQETQYF
>TRBJ2-1|TRBV20-1|NA|few
TGCAGTGCTAGCTCCTACAATGAGCAGTTCTTC
CSASSYNEQFF
>TRBJ1-1|TRBV5-1|TRBD1|NA
TGCGCCAGCAGTCAGGGGGCGAACACTGAAGCTTTCTTT
CASSQGANTEAFF
>TRBJ2-5|TRBV12-5|TRBD1|NA
TGTGCTAGTGGTTCTACTGGGACAGCCCAAGAGACCCAGTACTTC
CASGSTGTAQETQYF
>TRBJ2-7|TRBV6-5|NA|few
TGTGCCAGCAGTTACGCCTTAGGATCCTACGAGCAGTACTTC
CASSYALGSYEQYF
>TRBJ2-1|TRBV7-3|TRBD1|NA
TGTGCCAGCAGCTTGGGACAGGGGGCGGACAATGAGCAGTTCTTC
CASSLGQGADNEQFF
>TRBJ2-7|TRBV6-5|TRBD1|few
TGTGCCAGCAGTTACTTATCGGCAGGGGGATCCTCCTACGAGCAGTACTTC
CASSYLSAGGSSYEQYF
>TRBJ2-1|TRBV4-1|TRBD2|NA
TGCGCCAGCAGCCACATCGGGGGGACGTGGTACGGTGAGCAGTTCTTC
CASSHIGGTWYGEQFF
>TRBJ2-7|TRBV18|TRBD2|many
TGTGCCAGCTCGCGTCGGACTAGCGGGGAGACCTACGAGCAGTACTTC
CASSRRTSGETYEQYF
>TRBJ1-1|TRBV7-2|TRBD1|many
TGTGCCAGCAGCTACCCCAGGGGGAAGGACACTGAAGCTTTCTTT
CASSYPRGKDTEAFF
>TRBJ2-6|TRBV20-1|NA|few
TGCAGTGCTAGTGAGGCTCCTGGGGCCAACGTCCTGACTTTC
CSASEAPGANVLTF
>TRBJ1-1|TRBV6-4|NA|few
TGTGCCAGCAGTGAGGCCACGGGCACTGAAGCTTTCTTT
CASSEATGTEAFF
>TRBJ2-3|TRBV5-5|TRBD1|NA
TGTGCCAGCAGCCCACGGGACAGGGGGCTAGCAGATACGCAGTATTTT
CASSPRDRGLADTQYF
>TRBJ2-3|TRBV11-1|TRBD1|NA
TGTGCCAGCAGCAAAGACGTTTGGACAGGGGGCGAAGATACGCAGTATTTT
CASSKDVWTGGEDTQYF
>TRBJ2-1|TRBV25-1|TRBD1|few
TGTGCCAGCAGTGAATTATTCCACGGACAGGGGAATGAGCAGTTCTTC
CASSELFHGQGNEQFF
>TRBJ2-7|TRBV4-2|NA|NA
TGTGCCAGCAGCCAAGATCGTTCGCCGGCGTGGCAGTACTTC
CASSQDRSPAWQYF
>TRBJ1-2|TRBV6-5|TRBD1|NA
TGTGCCAGCAGCTACAGGGGACGCGACTATGGCTACACCTTC
CASSYRGRDYGYTF
>TRBJ1-3|TRBV18|NA|NA
TGTGCCAGCTCACCAGGGACACCCGACTCTGGAAACACCATATATTTT
CASSPGTPDSGNTIYF
>TRBJ1-5|TRBV6-2/TRBV6-3|TRBD1|NA
TGTGCCAGCAGTCGCGTCATCAGTGACAGGGGGCTGGGGCAGCCCCAGCATTTT
CASSRVISDRGLGQPQHF
>TRBJ2-7|TRBV7-2|TRBD1|NA
TGTGCCAGCAGCTCTAGAAGACAGGGACCCGTCTACGAGCAGTACTTC
CASSSRRQGPVYEQYF
>TRBJ2-7|TRBV12-3/TRBV12-4|TRBD1|NA
TGTGCCAGCAGTTTTGGGACAGGGGGCTTCGGCCCCTACGAGCAGTACTTC
CASSFGTGGFGPYEQYF
>TRBJ2-1|TRBV20-1|NA|NA
TGCAGTGCTAGACTCCTGGGAGCGGAGGCCTACAATGAGCAGTTCTTC
CSARLLGAEAYNEQFF
>TRBJ2-7|TRBV4-3|TRBD1|NA
TGCGCCAGCAGCCAGGCCGACAGGGAGTCCGAGCAGTACTTC
CASSQADRESEQYF
>TRBJ2-2|TRBV4-3|NA|NA
TGCGCCAGCAGCCATGCCCTTGACAGGCTCACCGGGGAGCTGTTTTTT
CASSHALDRLTGELFF
>TRBJ1-2|TRBV9|TRBD1|few
TGTGCCAGCAGCGGCTTAGAGGGACAGGCCACCTTC
CASSGLEGQATF
>TRBJ2-7|TRBV7-3|NA|few
TGTGCCAGCAGCCCGCGCCAGGGGCCAGTCTACGAGCAGTACTTC
CASSPRQGPVYEQYF